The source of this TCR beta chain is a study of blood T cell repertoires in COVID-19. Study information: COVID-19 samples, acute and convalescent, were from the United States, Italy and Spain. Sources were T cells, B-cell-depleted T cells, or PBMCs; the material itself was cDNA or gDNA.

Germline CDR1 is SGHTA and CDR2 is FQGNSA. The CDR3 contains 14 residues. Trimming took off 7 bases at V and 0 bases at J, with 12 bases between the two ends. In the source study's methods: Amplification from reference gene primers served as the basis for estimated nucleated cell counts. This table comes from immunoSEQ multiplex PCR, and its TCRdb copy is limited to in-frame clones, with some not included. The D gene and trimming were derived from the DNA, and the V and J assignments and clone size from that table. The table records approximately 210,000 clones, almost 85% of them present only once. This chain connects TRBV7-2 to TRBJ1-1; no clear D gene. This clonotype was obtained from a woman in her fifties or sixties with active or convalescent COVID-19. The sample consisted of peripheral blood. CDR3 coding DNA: TGTGCCAGCACCTCCTCCGGGGTGAACACTGAAGCTTTCTTT. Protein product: CASTSSGVNTEAFF.